The 2 T cell receptor beta chains below all came from one sample that was sequenced in a study of shared clonotypes between healthy human individuals. The protocol was immunoSEQ multiplex PCR, while the TCRdb copy is restricted to in-frame clones and leaves out a portion. Here the sample spans over a million clones, roughly 80% being singletons. The sequencing sample was made of memory CD4+ T cells sorted from blood. Regarding subset: CD45RA-negative fraction. The receptors were sampled from a young man in good health.

A single count supports this clone. The chain combines TRBV7-9 with TRBJ2-7, with a weak D call TRBD2 (5 bases). There are 11 residues in the CDR3. CDR1 SEHNR and CDR2 FQNEAQ come from the germline V gene (reference sequence). V lost 6 bases and J 5 bases, leaving 8 bases between the germline ends. The CDR3 region is CASRGRDEQYF. In DNA, the CDR3 is TGTGCCAGCAGAGGGCGGGACGAGCAGTACTTC.

This chain links TRBV21-1 with TRBJ1-2; the table's D gene call, TRBD1, was not cross checked with the DNA. TRBV21-1 is flagged as a pseudogene. The CDR3 covers 14 residues. The CDR3 loop is CASRGQQINYGYTF. CDR3 nucleotide sequence: TGTGCCAGCAGGGGACAGCAAATAAACTATGGCTACACCTTC.